This T cell receptor (beta chain) was recovered during a study of T cell repertoires in cytomegalovirus infection. Germline CDR1 is SGHTA and CDR2 is FQGNSA. The CDR3 totals 15 residues. In this sample, this clonotype turned up many times. One junction end disagrees with the germline gene, perhaps due to a read error. TCRdb re-derived calls from the reads in MiXCR, one entry per CDR3 protein. The data hold 200,000 to 250,000 distinct CDR3 sequences, with 6% to 8% observed a single time. This TCR derives from a human donor in good health (CMV status not recorded). Some clones in this sample may be carry-over from other donors' samples. The specimen sequenced was PBMCs. The chain is built from TRBV7-2 and TRBJ2-5, with D perhaps matching TRBD1 (5 bases). CDR3: CASNLGSRVQETQYF. CDR3 nucleotide sequence: TGTGCCAGCAACTTAGGGTCCAGGGTTCAAGAGACCCAGTACTTC.